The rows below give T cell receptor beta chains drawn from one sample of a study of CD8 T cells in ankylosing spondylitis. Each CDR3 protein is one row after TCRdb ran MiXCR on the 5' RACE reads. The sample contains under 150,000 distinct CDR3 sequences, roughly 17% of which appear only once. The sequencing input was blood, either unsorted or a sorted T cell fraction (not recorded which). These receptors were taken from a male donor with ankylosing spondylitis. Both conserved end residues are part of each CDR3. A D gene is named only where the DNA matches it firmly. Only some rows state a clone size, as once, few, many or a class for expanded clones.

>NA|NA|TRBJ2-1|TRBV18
TGTGCCAGCTCACCACCAGAGGACGGAACCTACAATGAGCAGTTCTTC
CASSPPEDGTYNEQFF
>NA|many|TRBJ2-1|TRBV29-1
TGCAGCGTTGTTAGGCGGTACAATGAGCAGTTCTTC
CSVVRRYNEQFF
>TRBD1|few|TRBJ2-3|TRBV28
TGTGCCAGCAGTACCTCTACAGGGGACGGTTATCCAGATACGCAGTATTTT
CASSTSTGDGYPDTQYF
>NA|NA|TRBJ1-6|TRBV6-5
TGTGCCAGCAGTTACTCAGGCGGGGCTGGTTCACCCCTCCACTTT
CASSYSGGAGSPLHF
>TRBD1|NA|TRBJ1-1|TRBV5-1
TGCGCCAGCAGCTGGACAGGGACCGAAGCTTTCTTT
CASSWTGTEAFF
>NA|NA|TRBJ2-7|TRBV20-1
TGCAGTGCTAGAGATCTGTTGGACGGCTCCTACGAGCAGTACTTC
CSARDLLDGSYEQYF
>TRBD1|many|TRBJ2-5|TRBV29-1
TGCAGCGTTGAAGACGACAGGGGGAAAGAGACCCAGTACTTC
CSVEDDRGKETQYF
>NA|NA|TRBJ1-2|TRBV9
TGTGCCAGCAGCGACACAGGGTCTAACTATGGCTACACCTTC
CASSDTGSNYGYTF
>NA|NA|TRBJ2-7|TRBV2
TGTGCCAGCAGTGAGTGGGTCTCCTACGAGCAGTACTTC
CASSEWVSYEQYF
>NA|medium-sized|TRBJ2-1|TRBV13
TGTGCCAGCAGCTTAGGCGCCCAATACAATGAGCAGTTCTTC
CASSLGAQYNEQFF
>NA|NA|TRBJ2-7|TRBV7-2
TGTGCCAGCAGCTTAGTCGGACTTCGAACATACGAGCAGTACTTC
CASSLVGLRTYEQYF
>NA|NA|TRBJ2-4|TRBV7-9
TGTGCCAGCAGCTTGACACAGGGTACGTCCAACATTCAGTACTTC
CASSLTQGTSNIQYF
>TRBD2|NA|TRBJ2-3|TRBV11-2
TGTGCCAGCAGCTTAGAAGAATCTAGCGGGTTCACAGATACGCAGTATTTT
CASSLEESSGFTDTQYF
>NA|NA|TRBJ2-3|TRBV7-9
TGTGCCAGCAGCCCAAGGGCAGATACGCAGTATTTT
CASSPRADTQYF
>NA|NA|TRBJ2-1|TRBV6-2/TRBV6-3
TGTGCCAGCAGACCGGTGGGGGGCCCAAATGAGCAGTTCTTC
CASRPVGGPNEQFF
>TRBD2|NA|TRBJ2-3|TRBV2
TGTGCCAGCAGTGAAGTTATACAGGCGGGAGGCGCCTCGGATACGCAGTATTTT
CASSEVIQAGGASDTQYF
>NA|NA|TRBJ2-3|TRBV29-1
TGCAGCGCCGATGACAGGTTCACAGATACGCAGTATTTT
CSADDRFTDTQYF
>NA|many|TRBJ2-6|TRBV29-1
TGCAGCGTTGGGGACTGGGGGGCCAACGTCCTGACTTTC
CSVGDWGANVLTF
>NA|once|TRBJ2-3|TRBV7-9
TGTGCCAGCAGCTTTGCAGCGGGTGCAGATACGCAGTATTTT
CASSFAAGADTQYF
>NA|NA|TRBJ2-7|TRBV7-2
TGTGCCAGCAGCCCGGGACCTTTACCCTACGAGCAGTACTTC
CASSPGPLPYEQYF
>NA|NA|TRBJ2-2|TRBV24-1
TGTGCCACAAGTGTGGCGCCTGGTGGCGGGGAGCTGTTTTTT
CATSVAPGGGELFF
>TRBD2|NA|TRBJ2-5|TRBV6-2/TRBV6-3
TGTGCCAGCCGGGACAGGTGGACTAGCGGGACTGGAGAGCAAGAGACCCAGTACTTC
CASRDRWTSGTGEQETQYF